This is a list of T cell receptor beta chains from one sample in a study of multiple sclerosis patients with progressive multifocal leukoencephalopathy. The method was immunoSEQ multiplex PCR; TCRdb's version includes in-frame clones alone and lacks a portion of them. The sample carries tens of thousands of clones, more than 75% recorded once. The sequenced material came from PBMCs. These receptors all stem from a human donor with multiple sclerosis. The CDR3 runs from the conserved cysteine through the conserved F or W. The order of the fields is V gene, clone size, D gene, J gene, CDR3 DNA, CDR3 protein. D genes are given only for firm matches. Not every row has a clone size; where given, it reads once, few, many or a size class.

>TRBV28|-|TRBD1|TRBJ2-5
TGTGCCAGCAGTTTATCCGGGACAGGGCAAGAGACCCAGTACTTC
CASSLSGTGQETQYF
>TRBV5-1|-|TRBD1|TRBJ1-2
TGCGCCAGCAGCTACGTAGGAGAGGGACAGACAGGCTACACCTTC
CASSYVGEGQTGYTF
>TRBV5-6|-|-|TRBJ2-3
TGTGCCAGCAGCTTGGTGGGAGCCGGAGATACGCAGTATTTT
CASSLVGAGDTQYF
>TRBV29-1|-|TRBD1|TRBJ1-1
TGCAGCGTCGGGGGACAGGGGACGGCCACTGAAGCTTTCTTT
CSVGGQGTATEAFF
>TRBV9|-|-|TRBJ2-7
TGTGCCAGCAGCGTAGGCAGGGACCGCTACGAGCAGTACTTC
CASSVGRDRYEQYF
>TRBV4-1|-|-|TRBJ1-1
TGCGCCAGCAGCCAAGAGCCAGGGGTGAACACTGAAGCTTTCTTT
CASSQEPGVNTEAFF
>TRBV29-1|-|TRBD1|TRBJ1-5
TGCAGCGCCCGGGACAGCATGAATCAGCCCCAGCATTTT
CSARDSMNQPQHF
>TRBV5-6|-|-|TRBJ2-1
TGTGCCAGCAGCTTTGGGGCAGGAGTCTCCTACAATGAGCAGTTCTTC
CASSFGAGVSYNEQFF
>TRBV4-3|-|-|TRBJ1-3
TGCGCCAGCAGCCAAGATCCGGTCTCTGGAAACACCATATATTTT
CASSQDPVSGNTIYF
>TRBV6-4|few|-|TRBJ1-1
TGTGCCAGCAGTGTCTGGGGGGTGGAGAACACTGAAGCTTTCTTT
CASSVWGVENTEAFF
>TRBV7-2|-|TRBD2|TRBJ2-5
TGTGCCAGCAGCCCGAGCGGGGGTGAGACCCAGTACTTC
CASSPSGGETQYF
>TRBV5-1|-|-|TRBJ1-4
TGCGCCAGCAGCTTTGGGGGCAGGGAAGGTGAAAAACTGTTTTTT
CASSFGGREGEKLFF
>TRBV19|-|TRBD1|TRBJ1-4
TGTGCCAGTAGTTCCTCAGACAGGGGGCTTGAAAAACTGTTTTTT
CASSSSDRGLEKLFF
>TRBV10-3|-|TRBD2|TRBJ2-5
TGTGCCATCAAACCGGGACTAGACCAAGAGACCCAGTACTTC
CAIKPGLDQETQYF
>TRBV28|-|-|TRBJ1-2
TGTGCCAGCAGTTCACCGGGAGAAATCATTTATGGCTACACCTTC
CASSSPGEIIYGYTF
>TRBV5-6|-|-|TRBJ2-5
TGTGCCAGCAGCCCCGCCGCGGGGGCGGACCAGTACTTC
CASSPAAGADQYF
>TRBV27|-|TRBD1|TRBJ1-1
TGTGCCAGCAGTTTATCCCAGGGACAGGGAGGGATGAACACTGAAGCTTTCTTT
CASSLSQGQGGMNTEAFF
>TRBV7-8|-|-|TRBJ2-7
TGTGCCAGCAGCTTAGGAGGCCTCTCCTACGAGCAGTACTTC
CASSLGGLSYEQYF
>TRBV6-5|once|-|TRBJ2-1
TGTGCCAGCAGTTACTCCTTCGGGGTTAATCAGTTCTTC
CASSYSFGVNQFF
>TRBV19|-|TRBD1|TRBJ1-2
TGTGCCAGTAGTATAGGGCGGGACAGCTCATCCCTCTATGGCTACACCTTC
CASSIGRDSSSLYGYTF
>TRBV14|-|-|TRBJ1-2
TGTGCCAGCAGCCAAGATATCGGCCCATGGGGCCATGGCTACACCTTC
CASSQDIGPWGHGYTF
>TRBV27|-|TRBD2|TRBJ2-1
TGTGCCAGCAGCTCTAGCGGGGGGGTAAATGAGCAGTTCTTC
CASSSSGGVNEQFF
>TRBV27|-|TRBD2|TRBJ2-7
TGTGCCAGCAGTTTTGCTAGCGGGGGACCCTACGAGCAGTACTTC
CASSFASGGPYEQYF
>TRBV9|-|TRBD2|TRBJ2-3
TGTGCCAGCAGCCCACAACTAGCGGGGGGCACAGATACGCAGTATTTT
CASSPQLAGGTDTQYF
>TRBV19|-|-|TRBJ1-3
TGTGCCAGTAGTACCTCTGCAGGGGCTGGAAACACCATATATTTT
CASSTSAGAGNTIYF
>TRBV19|few|-|TRBJ1-1
TGTGCCAGCAGGGGATGGAGGGGAACTGAAGCTTTCTTT
CASRGWRGTEAFF
>TRBV6-6|-|-|TRBJ1-6
TGTGCCAGCAGTTACCTGGCAGGGTCCGATAATTCACCCCTCCACTTT
CASSYLAGSDNSPLHF
>TRBV9|-|TRBD1|TRBJ2-7
TGTGCCAGCAGCCGGACAGGGGAACCCTACGAGCAGTACTTC
CASSRTGEPYEQYF
>TRBV5-1|once|TRBD1|TRBJ2-3
TGCGCCAGCAGCCGGATCGACAGGGTATCAGATACGCAGTATTTT
CASSRIDRVSDTQYF
>TRBV4-2|once|-|TRBJ2-5
TGTGCCAGCAGCCATGGGGACTCCTCCCAAGAGACCCAGTACTTC
CASSHGDSSQETQYF
>TRBV6-1|few|-|TRBJ1-5
TGTGCCAGCACCTTAGGGGCAGGGGCCGGGCAGCCCCAGCATTTT
CASTLGAGAGQPQHF
>TRBV7-9|once|TRBD1|TRBJ2-1
TGTGCCAGCGTCGCCGGGACAGCCTACAATGAGCAGTTCTTC
CASVAGTAYNEQFF
>TRBV6-6|-|-|TRBJ1-1
TGTGCCAGCACCCCAAACAGGGAATTGACTGAAGCTTTCTTT
CASTPNRELTEAFF
>TRBV6-1|-|TRBD2|TRBJ2-1
TGTGCCGGGGGACTAGCGGCCTACAATGAGCAGTTCTTC
CAGGLAAYNEQFF
>TRBV5-1|-|-|TRBJ2-1
TGCGCCAGCAGCTTTGGAGGGGACAATGAGCAGTTCTTC
CASSFGGDNEQFF